This T cell receptor (beta chain) was recorded in a study of control samples from healthy donors and cancer patients. This CDR3 comprises 18 residues. Trimming took 4 bases from V and 4 from J, leaving 23 bases between them. Germline-derived CDR1 and CDR2 are SGHTA and FQGTGA. Libraries were prepared by immunoSEQ multiplex PCR; TCRdb keeps only in-frame clonotypes and omits some of them. This table has some 51,000 clones, roughly 95% appearing once. Sequences were obtained from blood. The receptor was derived from a woman aged 18-30 years in good health. V and J are TRBV7-3 and TRBJ2-1; maybe TRBD2 (6 bases). Here the CDR3 reads CASSSYKSQLSGYNEQFF. In nucleotides, the CDR3 is TGTGCCAGCAGCTCGTATAAATCCCAGTTGAGCGGGTACAATGAGCAGTTCTTC.